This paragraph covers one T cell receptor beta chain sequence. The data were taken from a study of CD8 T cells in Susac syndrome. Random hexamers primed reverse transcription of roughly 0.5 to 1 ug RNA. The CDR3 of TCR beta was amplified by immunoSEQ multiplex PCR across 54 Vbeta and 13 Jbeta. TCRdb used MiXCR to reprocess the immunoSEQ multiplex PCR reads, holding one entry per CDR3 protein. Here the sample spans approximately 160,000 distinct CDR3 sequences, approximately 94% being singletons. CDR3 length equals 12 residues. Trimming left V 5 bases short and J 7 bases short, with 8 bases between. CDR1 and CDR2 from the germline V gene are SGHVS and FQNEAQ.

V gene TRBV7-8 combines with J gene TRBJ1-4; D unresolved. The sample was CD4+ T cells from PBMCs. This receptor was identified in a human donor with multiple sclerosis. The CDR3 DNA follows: TGTGCCAGCAGCCAGAAGACTGAAAAACTGTTTTTT. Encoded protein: CASSQKTEKLFF.